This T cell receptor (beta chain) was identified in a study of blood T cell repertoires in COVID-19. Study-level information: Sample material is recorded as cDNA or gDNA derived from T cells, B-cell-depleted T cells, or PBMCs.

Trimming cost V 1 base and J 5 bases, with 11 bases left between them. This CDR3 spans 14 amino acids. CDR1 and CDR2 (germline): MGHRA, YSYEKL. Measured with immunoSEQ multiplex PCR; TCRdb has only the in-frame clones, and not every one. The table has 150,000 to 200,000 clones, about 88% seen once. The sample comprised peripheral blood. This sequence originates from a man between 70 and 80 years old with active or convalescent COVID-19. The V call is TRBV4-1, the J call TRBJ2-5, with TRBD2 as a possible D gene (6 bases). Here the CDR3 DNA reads TGCGCCAGCAGCCAAGTAGGCGGGGTTGAGACCCAGTACTTC. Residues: CASSQVGGVETQYF.